The following is a TCR beta chain sequence with its context. Its specific antigen is unknown. One base away there is no much larger clone; base qualities are not given. Taken from the germline V gene, the CDR1 and CDR2 loops are SGHRS and YFSETQ. Deletion took 0 bases off V and 1 base off J, with a span of 13 bases between the germline ends. The CDR3, from cysteine to phenylalanine, totals 17 residues. This entry keeps only the CDR3 DNA: 51 bases, framed from base 1. The cohort consisted of more than 650 healthy bone marrow donors. Cohort members were all nominally healthy when sampled, although unrecorded immune exposures were likely present. The donor was CMV seronegative and belonged to the group of around 400 seronegative cohort members. A peripheral blood sample was provided by each donor, and peripheral blood mononuclear cells were used for TCR beta sequencing. The Qiagen DNeasy Blood Extraction Kit was used to extract genomic DNA from the blood cell samples.

This sample is part of a study of cytomegalovirus exposure and HLA in healthy donors (dated by TCRdb to about 2017). Background for the entire study: In an earlier analysis of approximately 640 of the donors, less than 350 Gb of sequence data and 90 million to 120 million unique TCR beta sequences from roughly 190 million T cells were reported. An early release that covered about 600 HLA-typed donors contained about 290 gigabases of sequencing data and around 80 million unique TCR sequences. Of the roughly 400 genotyped donors, 70% to 90% were placed in the genetic ancestry cluster associated with self-reported Caucasian donors. The study was designed to test whether signatures of past pathogen exposure could be identified by cataloging public T cell receptors. Using immunosequencing, the study profiled T cell repertoires from about 620 subjects and related those repertoires to cytomegalovirus serostatus. A separate validation cohort of approximately 130 different subjects was used in addition to the 666-subject first cohort. To predict cytomegalovirus infection status, the study brought together high-throughput TCR immunosequencing, statistical association of individual TCRs with disease status, and machine learning. To study patterns of TCR occurrence, a later analysis re-analyzed previously published TCR beta repertoires from several hundred donors and added high-resolution HLA genotyping. Rather than using new phenotypic data, the later analysis identified candidate immune exposures from TCR beta sequences and from how often those sequences occurred across donors. An earlier analysis of several hundred of the donors applied high-throughput TCR beta sequencing to assess whether each TCR beta V gene segment acted as functional or pseudogenic. Donor age, sex, ethnicity and CMV serostatus were compiled alongside the repertoire data. A later genetic analysis took genome-wide SNP genotypes for about 65% of the roughly 670 donors and used that subset as a discovery cohort. All discovery cohort repertoires had been generated on a single sequencing platform. HLA typing included class I and class II loci at four-digit resolution. The number of donors typed differed by locus, with 629-630 for A, B, C, DRB1 and DQB1, about 500 for DQA1, under 610 for DPA1, and some 440 for DPB1. Five DR-DQ haplotypes were handled as single units for association and clustering because linkage in the cohort was strong. Across around 400 genotyped donors of the cohort, an average of roughly 230,000 unique TCR beta nucleotide sequences per donor were sequenced, and approximately 17% of those sequences were non-productive. What the work shows at the level of the full study, not this receptor alone: A later analysis associated 16,951 TCR beta sequences with specific HLA alleles at a false discovery rate of 0.05. Some IMGT-functional V segments, including TRBV6-2 and TRBV6-3, could not be told apart with the 87-base-pair reads, so those segments were excluded. According to a later analysis, TCR association rates differed among HLA loci, with DRB1 alleles showing the most associated TCRs and HLA-C alleles showing the fewest. A further reported finding was that TCR beta sequences accurately predicted the HLA-A and HLA-B alleles for most subjects in the first cohort. Most CMV-associated TCR beta chains appeared to be HLA-restricted in a later analysis, and the HLA associations seemed to be driven largely by CMV exposure. A later genetic analysis reported fewer N-insertions in productive TCRs among donors in an Asian-associated ancestry cluster than the roughly 700-donor mean. Because counts were too low, about 15 rarely observed V segments, including chromosome 9 orphons, were left out of the earlier analysis of 587 of the donors. This cohort had only TCR beta chains sequenced, and the lack of alpha or paired-chain data limited which features could be detected. Cytomegalovirus status was reported to be diagnosed by the classifier with high specificity and sensitivity in both the original and validation cohorts. In vitro tests confirmed that three of the cytomegalovirus-associated TCR beta chains recognize cytomegalovirus antigens. An association between a missense DCLRE1C variant and V-gene and J-gene trimming of TCR beta chains was found in a later genetic analysis and replicated in an independent cohort. In a later analysis, HLA-associated TCR beta chains were found to be more clonally expanded and to have lower generation probabilities than equally common non-associated chains. Assigning TCR associations to individual alleles was difficult when HLA alleles, especially DR and DQ, strongly co-occurred. A total of around 150 TCR beta chains were listed by the study as associated with cytomegalovirus. CMV serostatus was the only immune exposure information available for the cohort. It was suggested by the authors that the approach could potentially be generalized to other disease states and immunological phenotypes. Because some donors lacked HLA typing at each locus, the association tests relied only on the typed subset. The presence/absence analyses assumed that sequencing depth was roughly uniform across donors, and that assumption may not be true. Correlated functional status among segregating V segments might reflect linkage disequilibrium, but an unknown experimental factor could not be ruled out. Most TCR sequences were seen in very few donors, while some public TCRs were found in many individuals. A later analysis reported that several top co-occurrence clusters appeared linked to parvovirus B19, influenza, CMV and Epstein-Barr virus. Broadly in line with IMGT annotations, most TCR beta V segments showed up in productive rearrangements about 87% or about 30% of the time in an earlier analysis of several hundred of the donors. A cluster of highly shared sequence variants was judged likely to be a technical artifact of the sequencing pipeline.

The method behind the library was the immunoSEQ multiplex PCR assay. The multiplex PCR relied on a mix of 60 forward primers for TCR Vbeta segments and 13 reverse primers for TCR Jbeta segments. The CDR3 region of rearranged TCR beta genes was amplified from genomic DNA by a multiplex PCR assay. On the Illumina HiSeq System, the amplified TCR beta libraries were sequenced as 87-base-pair reads. The original methods were these. A later analysis tallied about 77 million unique TCR beta chains across the 600 to 700 repertoires, and about 12 million of those chains were shared by two or more donors. Raw reads were error-corrected and collapsed into unique sequences with a nearest-neighbor algorithm that merged closely related sequences to remove PCR and sequencing errors. To assign V, D and J gene segments, CDR3 sequences were aligned to IMGT reference sequences. For a sequence to be retained, at least a six-nucleotide match to both a V gene segment and a J gene segment was required. Rearrangements were classified as productive when the CDR3 lacked stop codons and remained in frame with V and J, and all other rearrangements were classified as non-productive. CDR3 was defined by IMGT convention, running from the second conserved V-encoded cysteine to the conserved J-encoded phenylalanine. The earlier analysis of about 590 of the donors excluded sequences that lacked an unambiguous match to a single V gene segment. In an earlier analysis of roughly 500 of the donors, V segments were called functional above 56.7% productive rearrangements and were called segregating when the between-donor standard deviation exceeded 5%. A statistical classification framework was built to diagnose cytomegalovirus status from the catalog of TCR beta chain sequences. In a later analysis, V and J genes were assigned by comparing TCR nucleotide sequences against IMGT/GENE-DB human TR gene sequences. Using the TCRdist pipeline, a later analysis assigned CDR3 sequences along with most-parsimonious VDJ recombination scenarios. In a later analysis, each TCR beta chain was defined by its CDR3 amino acid sequence together with its V-gene family, and reads without a unique V-gene family were excluded. As a way to deal with suspected cross-contamination and a sequencing artifact, a later analysis dropped 640 or so nucleotide sequences that were highly shared and had low generation probability. In a later analysis, a clonal expansion index was calculated for each public chain from normalized within-repertoire ranks of inferred template counts. A later analysis computed generation probabilities with a VDJ recombination model fitted to out-of-frame rearrangements, and checked the results against IGoR. Hypergeometric tests were used in a later analysis to score TCR-TCR, TCR-HLA and TCR-CMV co-occurrence, with a repertoire-size bias correction applied to the TCR pairs. To estimate false discovery rates, a later analysis permuted the HLA or CMV assignments 20 times. In a later analysis, co-occurring TCRs were grouped using DBSCAN, with TCRdist sequence similarity added in when clustering inside HLA-allele-positive subsets. Repertoires with fewer than 30,000 or more than 120,000 public chains, plus five repertoires with anomalous nucleotide sharing, were excluded from co-occurrence clustering. What TCRdb holds here is the immuneACCESS table cut down to in-frame rearrangements. Part of the clones is not present; checked against another copy, under half of the missing clones reflect an unresolved V gene, and the others are unexplained. Clonal size and the V and J genes are those of that table, whereas D and trimming came from the DNA. The sample profile shows some 38,000 clones; almost 70% of them were found once. The ten largest account for approximately 4% of the sample.

Rearrangement joined TRBV5-1 to TRBJ1-4; the D gene is unclear. Material: PBMCs. This receptor was identified in a man aged 40-55 years in good health and CMV-seronegative. CDR3 sequence: CASSLAGGRITNEKLFF. Here is the DNA: TGCGCCAGCAGCTTGGCTGGAGGGAGAATAACTAATGAAAAACTGTTTTTT.